The next 26 T cell receptor beta chains were all read from a single sample in a study of memory CD4+ T cells and cytomegalovirus serostatus. Clones were sequenced by immunoSEQ multiplex PCR, and TCRdb holds only the in-frame ones, with some missing. The data hold tens of thousands of clones, with 70% to 80% observed a single time. The sort gate was single viable CD3+CD4+CD8-CD45RO+ cells for memory CD4+ T cells. What was sequenced was memory CD4+ T cells from blood. These receptors were obtained from an adult in good health and CMV-seronegative.

The V and J genes are TRBV10-3 and TRBJ2-3, with D unclear. In germline, CDR1 is ENHRY, CDR2 SYGVKD. Deletions cut 4 bases from V and 3 bases from J, with 11 bases between. The CDR3 consists of 14 residues. This chain's CDR3 is CAISVARWTDTQYF. The CDR3 DNA is TGTGCCATCAGTGTAGCCCGGTGGACAGATACGCAGTATTTT.

A single count supports this clone. The DNA of the CDR3 is TGTGCCAGCAGACCACCGGGACAGGGAAACACCGGGGAGCTGTTTTTT. Its protein product is CASRPPGQGNTGELFF. V usage is TRBV7-3 and J usage is TRBJ2-2; 9 bases match TRBD1. With V trimmed by 6 bases and J by 2 bases, 7 bases remained unmatched. The length of the CDR3 is 16 residues. Germline CDR1 reads SGHTA; CDR2 reads FQGTGA.

The chain links TRBV20-1 to TRBJ2-7; no clear D. The CDR3 contains 11 residues. Germline-derived CDR1 and CDR2 are DFQATT and SNEGSKA (reference sequence). V was pared by 3 bases and J by 4 bases, with 7 bases between. Here the CDR3 DNA reads TGCAGTGCTAGCAGTCTTTACGAGCAGTACTTC. Its protein is CSASSLYEQYF.

This chain connects TRBV28 to TRBJ2-2; unclear D gene. The CDR3 has 11 residues. CDR1 is MDHEN and CDR2 is SYDVKM in the germline V gene. Trimming left V 2 bases short and J 8 bases short, with 3 bases between. The CDR3 bases are TGTGCCAGCAGTTTAAGAGGGGAGCTGTTTTTT. Protein: CASSLRGELFF.

The chain uses TRBV2 and TRBJ2-5, with D unclear. V gave up 5 bases and J gave up 5 bases, with 9 bases separating them. CDR1 SNHLY and CDR2 FYNNEI come from the germline V gene. This CDR3 is built from 12 residues. CDR3 sequence (DNA): TGTGCCAGCAGTAATAATTGGGAGACCCAGTACTTC. Protein: CASSNNWETQYF.

This CDR3 is CASTGVIGNTEAFF. CDR3 nucleotide sequence: TGTGCCAGCACCGGGGTTATTGGGAACACTGAAGCTTTCTTT. The V gene is TRBV7-8, the J gene TRBJ1-1; D unclear. Trimming removed 7 bases from V and 1 base from J, with 13 bases in between. CDR3 length: 14 amino acids. Germline loops: CDR1 SGHVS, CDR2 FQNEAQ.

V is TRBV10-1 and J is TRBJ2-7, with TRBD1 matching over 8 bases. CDR3 length: 16 residues. Germline values: CDR1 WNHNN, CDR2 SYGVQD (reference sequence). Trimming removed 5 bases from V and 2 bases from J; junction bases left unmatched: 11. DNA for the CDR3: TGCGCCAGCAGTCTCTACTCCGACAGGGGCACCTACGAGCAGTACTTC. It yields the protein CASSLYSDRGTYEQYF.

This sequence joins TRBV30 and TRBJ1-1; 9 bases fit TRBD1. CDR1 is GTSNPN and CDR2 is SVGIG in the germline V gene (reference sequence). V was pared by 5 bases and J by 0 bases, with 10 bases of the junction left unmatched. CDR3 length equals 16 residues. The CDR3 spells CAWLRDRAVMNTEAFF. CDR3 nucleotides: TGTGCCTGGCTACGGGACAGGGCTGTTATGAACACTGAAGCTTTCTTT.

The chain is built from TRBV2 and TRBJ2-5, with no clear D. The CDR3 has 11 residues. Germline-derived CDR1 and CDR2 are SNHLY and FYNNEI. V lost 7 bases, J lost 3 bases, and 6 bases lay in between. CDR3 amino acids: CASKWEETQYF. The CDR3 nucleotides are TGTGCCAGCAAGTGGGAAGAGACCCAGTACTTC.

The rearrangement links TRBV7-9 to TRBJ1-4, with a possible D match to TRBD1 (5 bases). Per the germline V gene, CDR1 is SEHNR and CDR2 is FQNEAQ (reference sequence). V gave up 3 bases and J gave up 4 bases, with 15 bases separating them. The CDR3 runs to 16 residues. The CDR3 spells CASSLNGRGFNEKLFF. The CDR3 DNA reads as TGTGCCAGCAGCTTGAATGGGCGGGGGTTTAATGAAAAACTGTTTTTT.

The rearrangement uses TRBV4-1 and TRBJ2-5; D is possibly TRBD1 (6 bases). CDR3 length: 19 residues. Trimming removed 0 bases at V and 4 bases at J, with 24 bases between. Germline V gene sequence: CDR1 MGHRA, CDR2 YSYEKL. In DNA form, the CDR3 reads TGCGCCAGCAGCCAAGAAGGCGAATCGGGAAGGGGGAATGCAGAGACCCAGTACTTC. Its translation is CASSQEGESGRGNAETQYF.

The chain joins TRBV19 to TRBJ1-5; the D is unclear. The CDR3 sequence is 11 residues long. Germline CDR1 and CDR2: LNHDA and SQIVND (reference sequence). Trimming left V 9 bases short and J 3 bases short, with 6 bases between. The CDR3 DNA reads TGTGCCAGGGCCGCCAATCAGCCCCAGCATTTT. It encodes CARAANQPQHF.

The chain recombines TRBV30 with TRBJ2-3; possibly TRBD1 or TRBD2 for D (5 bases each). The CDR3 contains 14 residues. Germline values: CDR1 GTSNPN, CDR2 SVGIG (reference sequence). V was trimmed by 5 bases and J by 2 bases, leaving 14 bases between them. The CDR3 DNA is TGTGCCTGGGGATGGGGGAGTGACACAGATACGCAGTATTTT. Protein product: CAWGWGSDTDTQYF.

This clone was counted a single time. The rearrangement uses TRBV7-9 and TRBJ1-6, with a weak D call TRBD1 (6 bases). Germline V gene lookup returns CDR1 SEHNR and CDR2 FQNEAQ (reference sequence). The CDR3 extends over 16 amino acids. Trimming removed 1 base at V and 9 bases at J, with 16 bases between. CDR3 sequence reads: CASSLGTAYFGSPLHF. Here the CDR3 DNA reads TGTGCCAGCAGCTTAGGGACAGCTTATTTCGGTTCACCCCTCCACTTT.

The rearrangement joins TRBV11-2 to TRBJ1-2; 8 nucleotides match TRBD1. This CDR3 spans 16 amino acids. CDR1 and CDR2 (germline): SGHAT, FQNNGV. J gave up 8 bases and V 4 bases, and 15 bases lay outside the gene matches. CDR3 amino acids: CASSSRTGRVASGYTF. Written as DNA, the CDR3 is TGTGCCAGCAGCTCCCGGACAGGGAGAGTAGCTAGCGGCTACACCTTC.

J is TRBJ1-1 and V is TRBV6-6; TRBD1 might be the D (6 bases). With 8 bases removed from V and 7 bases from J, the gap between germline ends came to 8 bases. Germline CDR1 is MNHNY and CDR2 is SVGAGI (reference sequence). There are 10 residues in the CDR3. CDR3 protein: CASGGLEAFF. The CDR3 region has the DNA TGTGCCAGCGGGGGGCTTGAAGCTTTCTTT.

The gene calls are TRBV9 and TRBJ1-1; 7 positions agree with TRBD1. This CDR3 spans 15 amino acids. From germline, CDR1 is SGDLS and CDR2 YYNGEE. J gave up 4 bases and V 4 bases, and 10 bases lay outside the gene matches. Here the CDR3 DNA reads TGTGCCAGCAGCCCTGAACAGGGGTGGGGCACTGAAGCTTTCTTT. Translation gives CASSPEQGWGTEAFF.

This clone was seen a handful of times. The rearrangement uses TRBV12-2 and TRBJ2-5; TRBD2 is the table's D call and was not checked against the DNA. TRBV12-2 is deemed a pseudogene. The CDR3 spans 16 residues. The CDR3 nucleotides are TGTGCAAGTCGCTTGCCGGCTAGCGGGGTTTGGAAGACCCAGTACTTC. Translating it yields CASRLPASGVWKTQYF.

In this sample, this clone turned up once. The chain joins TRBV30 to TRBJ2-3; D is unresolved. The CDR3 extends over 11 amino acids. Germline V gene lookup returns CDR1 GTSNPN and CDR2 SVGIG (reference sequence). The V and J ends lost 5 bases and 6 bases respectively, with 9 bases between them. The CDR3 bases are TGTGCCTGGCACCTGGGCGATACGCAGTATTTT. It is translated as CAWHLGDTQYF.

V gene TRBV10-1 combines with J gene TRBJ2-1; the D gene is possibly TRBD1 (6 bases). V was cut by 5 bases and J by 5 bases, with 7 bases left in between. Germline V gene data show CDR1 as WNHNN and CDR2 as SYGVQD (reference sequence). The CDR3 contains 12 residues. The CDR3 coding sequence is TGCGCCAGCAGTCAGGGGAACAATGAGCAGTTCTTC. This sequence encodes CASSQGNNEQFF.

This chain joins TRBV11-2 and TRBJ1-6; D is perhaps TRBD1 (5 bases). Germline V gives CDR1 SGHAT, CDR2 FQNNGV. The germline V and J ends were trimmed by 4 bases and 11 bases, with 21 bases remaining between them. The CDR3 is made up of 16 amino acids. CDR3 loop: CASSSGGGLRFAPLHF. CDR3 in DNA: TGTGCCAGCAGCTCGGGGGGGGGACTACGATTCGCACCCCTCCACTTT.

The chain couples TRBV5-1 to TRBJ2-3; tentatively, D is TRBD1 (5 bases). CDR1 and CDR2 from the germline V gene are SGHRS and YFSETQ. The CDR3 is 16 residues long. The V end was cut by 2 bases, the J end by 4 bases, with 17 bases between. The CDR3 DNA reads as TGCGCCAGCAGCTTCACCACTACAGTACAGGCAGATACGCAGTATTTT. This gives the protein CASSFTTTVQADTQYF.

V is TRBV11-3 and J is TRBJ2-1; D is unclear. Per the germline V gene, CDR1 is SGHNT and CDR2 is YENEEA. V was pared by 5 bases and J by 8 bases, with 13 bases between. CDR3 size: 13 residues. The CDR3 sequence is CASSMTSRDEQFF. CDR3 DNA: TGTGCCAGCAGCATGACAAGTAGGGATGAGCAGTTCTTC.

The chain joins TRBV4-1 to TRBJ1-1, with D perhaps matching TRBD1 (5 bases). V dropped 0 bases and J dropped 11 bases, with 19 bases sitting between them. The CDR3 contains 15 residues. CDR1 MGHRA and CDR2 YSYEKL come from the germline V gene. The CDR3 nucleotides read TGCGCCAGCAGCCAAGAGCAGCATTGGGGGGTTGGTGCTTTCTTT. It encodes CASSQEQHWGVGAFF.

The CDR3 bases are TGTGCCAGCAGTCAGGGACAGGGCTACTATGGCTACACCTTC. This codes for CASSQGQGYYGYTF. The chain uses TRBV6-6 and TRBJ1-2, with 9 bases that match TRBD1. The J segment lost 3 bases and the V segment lost 5 bases, leaving 4 bases of the junction unmatched. Germline-derived CDR1 and CDR2 are MNHNY and SVGAGI (reference sequence). This CDR3 spans 14 amino acids.

This chain uses TRBV27 with TRBJ2-6; TRBD1 matches at 8 bases. Trimming removed 5 bases from V and 4 bases from J; junction bases left unmatched: 7. The CDR3 is made up of 16 amino acids. Germline V gives CDR1 MNHEY, CDR2 SMNVEV (reference sequence). The CDR3 protein is CASSDQGARGANVLTF. CDR3 nucleotide sequence: TGTGCCAGCAGTGACCAGGGGGCGCGCGGGGCCAACGTCCTGACTTTC.